Listed below are T cell receptor beta chains from one sample, sequenced in a study of T cells in Graves' hyperthyroidism and ophthalmopathy. TCRdb called the multiplex PCR reads again in MiXCR, with one record for every CDR3 protein. The sample holds 300,000 to 450,000 distinct CDR3 sequences, around 16% seen once. The source material was blood. The receptors stem from a woman aged 18 to 35 with Graves' hyperthyroidism that later progressed to Graves' ophthalmopathy. The CDR3 runs from the conserved cysteine through the conserved F or W. The order of the fields is D gene, V gene, CDR3 length, clone size, CDR3 protein. D genes are given only for firm matches. Size tells how often a clone was seen (once, few, many) or the class of an expanded clone, and some rows leave it out.

D gene: TRBD1; V gene: TRBV12-5; CDR3 length: 14; clone size: few; CDR3 protein: CASGAGTGGNTIYF
D gene: TRBD1; V gene: TRBV7-9; CDR3 length: 16; clone size: many; CDR3 protein: CASSRSQTGGNTEAFF
D gene: NA; V gene: TRBV10-3; CDR3 length: 15; clone size: few; CDR3 protein: CAISERDTGADTQYF
D gene: TRBD2; V gene: TRBV6-1; CDR3 length: 14; clone size: many; CDR3 protein: CASTHGLAEETQYF
D gene: NA; V gene: TRBV4-3; CDR3 length: 15; clone size: NA; CDR3 protein: CASSQDAQGRETQYF
D gene: NA; V gene: TRBV2; CDR3 length: 14; clone size: many; CDR3 protein: CASSDWGGTDTQYF
D gene: TRBD2; V gene: TRBV20-1; CDR3 length: 19; clone size: NA; CDR3 protein: CSASDPSGTSGRGTDTQYF
D gene: NA; V gene: TRBV6-2/TRBV6-3; CDR3 length: 13; clone size: NA; CDR3 protein: CASSSGHPYEQYF
D gene: TRBD2; V gene: TRBV13; CDR3 length: 15; clone size: few; CDR3 protein: CASSFGTSGNNIQYF
D gene: TRBD2; V gene: TRBV9; CDR3 length: 16; clone size: NA; CDR3 protein: CASCRTSGSSYNEQYF
D gene: TRBD2; V gene: TRBV4-2; CDR3 length: 16; clone size: once; CDR3 protein: CASSQDVAGGGNEQYF
D gene: TRBD2; V gene: TRBV7-9; CDR3 length: 16; clone size: few; CDR3 protein: CASSSGTSGSLDEQYF
D gene: TRBD1; V gene: TRBV2; CDR3 length: 14; clone size: many; CDR3 protein: CASSARGGTYGYTF
D gene: TRBD1; V gene: TRBV9; CDR3 length: 15; clone size: NA; CDR3 protein: CASSVEDRFGETQYF
D gene: NA; V gene: TRBV20-1; CDR3 length: 11; clone size: many; CDR3 protein: CSARDRDEQYF
D gene: TRBD2; V gene: TRBV27; CDR3 length: 15; clone size: many; CDR3 protein: CASSYGLAGGPYQFF
D gene: NA; V gene: TRBV11-2; CDR3 length: 16; clone size: NA; CDR3 protein: CASSLADHSYGRSEFF
D gene: TRBD2; V gene: TRBV20-1; CDR3 length: 14; clone size: many; CDR3 protein: CSANSGTDYNEQFF
D gene: NA; V gene: TRBV12-3/TRBV12-4; CDR3 length: 12; clone size: many; CDR3 protein: CASSTTGYEQYF
D gene: TRBD1; V gene: TRBV28; CDR3 length: 15; clone size: many; CDR3 protein: CASYSSGTGEETQYF
D gene: NA; V gene: TRBV20-1; CDR3 length: 13; clone size: many; CDR3 protein: CSASIPGGNEQFF
D gene: NA; V gene: TRBV7-8; CDR3 length: 15; clone size: many; CDR3 protein: CASNPRPRQLNEQFF
D gene: NA; V gene: TRBV4-2; CDR3 length: 13; clone size: few; CDR3 protein: CASSQRDFYEQYF
D gene: TRBD2; V gene: TRBV7-2; CDR3 length: 14; clone size: NA; CDR3 protein: CASSPTSGSYEQFF
D gene: NA; V gene: TRBV28; CDR3 length: 15; clone size: many; CDR3 protein: CASSLPLTFGEKLFF
D gene: TRBD2; V gene: TRBV27; CDR3 length: 17; clone size: NA; CDR3 protein: CASSTSSAAGGYNEQFF
D gene: NA; V gene: TRBV11-3; CDR3 length: 14; clone size: many; CDR3 protein: CASASGGMNTEAFF
D gene: NA; V gene: TRBV7-9; CDR3 length: 15; clone size: many; CDR3 protein: CASSFSDSYNSPLHF
D gene: TRBD2; V gene: TRBV30; CDR3 length: 15; clone size: many; CDR3 protein: CAWTTGTTSGETQYF
D gene: TRBD1; V gene: TRBV6-2/TRBV6-3; CDR3 length: 12; clone size: few; CDR3 protein: CASRTGIYEQYF
D gene: NA; V gene: TRBV30; CDR3 length: 13; clone size: many; CDR3 protein: CAWSVGNQETQYF
D gene: TRBD1; V gene: TRBV20-1; CDR3 length: 14; clone size: many; CDR3 protein: CSARLGQDYNEQFF
D gene: TRBD1; V gene: TRBV20-1; CDR3 length: 14; clone size: many; CDR3 protein: CSARTGGNTGELFF
D gene: TRBD2; V gene: TRBV5-1; CDR3 length: 16; clone size: many; CDR3 protein: CASSSPGLAPDNEQFF
D gene: NA; V gene: TRBV28; CDR3 length: 15; clone size: many; CDR3 protein: CASSLSGMGNQPQHF
D gene: NA; V gene: TRBV9; CDR3 length: 12; clone size: many; CDR3 protein: CASSVVQETQYF
D gene: TRBD1; V gene: TRBV7-3; CDR3 length: 15; clone size: many; CDR3 protein: CASSLEGRQGNEQFF
D gene: TRBD1; V gene: TRBV3-1; CDR3 length: 16; clone size: NA; CDR3 protein: CASSQYSRGPEETQYF
D gene: TRBD1; V gene: TRBV28; CDR3 length: 16; clone size: NA; CDR3 protein: CASSPGQGVYYNEQFF
D gene: TRBD2; V gene: TRBV6-1; CDR3 length: 14; clone size: many; CDR3 protein: CASRPSGNSYEQYF
D gene: TRBD1; V gene: TRBV11-3; CDR3 length: 17; clone size: many; CDR3 protein: CASRTGQGAANTGELFF
D gene: NA; V gene: TRBV3-1; CDR3 length: 17; clone size: many; CDR3 protein: CASSRFLSGELADTQYF
D gene: NA; V gene: TRBV3-1; CDR3 length: 15; clone size: NA; CDR3 protein: CASSPDMKVNSPLHF
D gene: NA; V gene: TRBV6-2/TRBV6-3; CDR3 length: 11; clone size: NA; CDR3 protein: CASSFKNEQFF
D gene: TRBD2; V gene: TRBV6-5; CDR3 length: 17; clone size: NA; CDR3 protein: CASSYSGGRAGTGELFF
D gene: NA; V gene: TRBV5-4; CDR3 length: 15; clone size: NA; CDR3 protein: CASSRGTAPTDTQYF
D gene: NA; V gene: TRBV30; CDR3 length: 17; clone size: many; CDR3 protein: CAWSEGLSRRTDVEQFF
D gene: TRBD2; V gene: TRBV10-2; CDR3 length: 15; clone size: many; CDR3 protein: CASNGLAGAVDTQYF
D gene: NA; V gene: TRBV7-9; CDR3 length: 14; clone size: many; CDR3 protein: CASSRRRANTEAFF
D gene: NA; V gene: TRBV24-1; CDR3 length: 16; clone size: many; CDR3 protein: CATSENRQALYNEQFF
D gene: NA; V gene: TRBV20-1; CDR3 length: 11; clone size: NA; CDR3 protein: CSAEGDRPYSF
D gene: NA; V gene: TRBV9; CDR3 length: 18; clone size: few; CDR3 protein: CASSVGIWGAFSGNTIYF
D gene: TRBD1; V gene: TRBV6-2/TRBV6-3; CDR3 length: 13; clone size: many; CDR3 protein: CASDGDRGVRQYF
D gene: NA; V gene: TRBV7-2; CDR3 length: 15; clone size: many; CDR3 protein: CASSSQLTENEKLFF
D gene: TRBD2; V gene: TRBV2; CDR3 length: 15; clone size: many; CDR3 protein: CASGTSGSVSYEQYF
D gene: NA; V gene: TRBV19; CDR3 length: 15; clone size: few; CDR3 protein: CANLCSGTYCYEQYF
D gene: NA; V gene: TRBV28; CDR3 length: 16; clone size: many; CDR3 protein: CASSLRRVADQETQYF
D gene: NA; V gene: TRBV6-1; CDR3 length: 12; clone size: many; CDR3 protein: CASSLQGSEQFF
D gene: NA; V gene: TRBV5-8; CDR3 length: 15; clone size: few; CDR3 protein: CASSLASVRTREQYF
D gene: NA; V gene: TRBV7-2; CDR3 length: 15; clone size: NA; CDR3 protein: CASSLHGDWPYEQYF